Following are 28 T cell receptor beta chains from one sample sequenced in a study of OX40 agonist ivuxolimab in advanced cancers. Libraries were prepared through the immunoSEQ multiplex PCR assay. TCRdb took over this immuneACCESS table, retaining in-frame rearrangements with V and J assigned. Such tables are incomplete; in checked studies, under half of the missing clones stem from an unresolved V gene, and the remainder is unexplained. Across this sample there are some 59,000 clones, with roughly 82% seen only once. The ten top clones hold 2.4% of the sample. The sequenced sample was CD4+ or CD8+ T cells sorted from blood, obtained in a trial of the OX40 agonist ivuxolimab. These receptors were taken from an adult with an advanced solid tumor such as melanoma, head and neck, liver or kidney cancer.

This clone has only a few counts. The rearrangement links TRBV11-2 to TRBJ1-5; 8 bases map to TRBD1. This CDR3 is built from 14 residues. Per germline, CDR1 SGHAT and CDR2 FQNNGV. J was trimmed by 7 bases and V by 6 bases; bases with no gene match: 8. This CDR3 reads CASRKTGEDQPQHF. CDR3 DNA sequence: TGTGCCAGCAGAAAGACAGGGGAGGACCAGCCCCAGCATTTT.

The chain employs TRBV28 and TRBJ1-5; D is ambiguous. CDR3 length: 12 amino acids. With 6 bases removed from V and 6 bases from J, the gap between germline ends came to 9 bases. The V gene's germline CDR1 is MDHEN and CDR2 SYDVKM. The CDR3 region is CASRTKLQPQHF. The CDR3 DNA sequence: TGTGCCAGCAGGACGAAACTTCAGCCCCAGCATTTT.

This chain uses TRBV5-1 with TRBJ2-2; a possible D gene is TRBD1 (5 bases). From germline, CDR1 is SGHRS and CDR2 YFSETQ. V lost 2 bases and J 4 bases, leaving 12 bases between the germline ends. The CDR3 length is 15 residues. The CDR3: CASSFPRAGTGELFF. DNA for the CDR3: TGCGCCAGCAGCTTTCCCAGGGCTGGCACCGGGGAGCTGTTTTTT.

The chain links TRBV6-4 to TRBJ1-6; D gene uncertain. The CDR3 totals 14 residues. V lost 3 bases and J 0 bases, leaving 3 bases between the germline ends. Germline loops: CDR1 MRHNA, CDR2 SNTAGT. The CDR3 loop reads CASSESSYNSPLHF. The CDR3 DNA sequence: TGTGCCAGCAGTGAGAGCTCCTATAATTCACCCCTCCACTTT.

As for this clone: An end of the junction differs from the germline gene, which may be a read error. V usage is TRBV7-7 and J usage is TRBJ2-3, with TRBD2 identical over 10 bases. Germline CDR1 and CDR2: SSHAT and FNYEAQ (reference sequence). This CDR3 is 15 amino acids long. CDR3 DNA sequence: TGTGCTAGCAGCAGCGGGACTAGCGAGGGAGATACGCAGTATTTT. It is translated as CASSSGTSEGDTQYF.

The V call is TRBV5-1, the J call TRBJ2-3; tentative D call: TRBD2 (5 bases). With 0 bases removed from V and 2 bases from J, the gap between germline ends came to 13 bases. The length of the CDR3 is 16 residues. CDR1 and CDR2 (germline): SGHRS, YFSETQ. The CDR3 region has the DNA TGCGCCAGCAGCTTGGTTTTGAGCGGCTCCACAGATACGCAGTATTTT. This gives the protein CASSLVLSGSTDTQYF.

V gene TRBV28 combines with J gene TRBJ1-2; D is ambiguous. The germline V and J ends were trimmed by 7 bases and 0 bases, with 15 bases remaining between them. This CDR3 is 15 amino acids long. Germline V gene data show CDR1 as MDHEN and CDR2 as SYDVKM. The chain's CDR3 is CASTPVGGANYGYTF. The CDR3 DNA is TGTGCCAGCACTCCTGTGGGTGGAGCTAACTATGGCTACACCTTC.

This clone was recorded only once. CDR3 residues: CASSLAGGAVNSPLHF. The CDR3 DNA follows: TGTGCCAGCAGCTTAGCCGGGGGGGCCGTAAATTCACCCCTCCACTTT. V is TRBV7-2 and J is TRBJ1-6; maybe TRBD1 (6 bases). Germline CDR1 and CDR2: SGHTA and FQGNSA. This CDR3 has 16 amino acids. V was cut by 0 bases and J by 7 bases, with 13 bases left in between.

The chain carries TRBV7-9 and TRBJ1-5; 7 bases are shared with TRBD1. From germline, CDR1 is SEHNR and CDR2 FQNEAQ (reference sequence). Trimming removed 5 bases from V and 6 bases from J; junction bases left unmatched: 13. The CDR3 loop spans 16 amino acids. DNA of the CDR3: TGTGCCAGCAGCGCACAGGACTGGGCAGGGGGTCAGCCCCAGCATTTT. Encoded protein: CASSAQDWAGGQPQHF.

This clone was counted once. The V call is TRBV7-3, the J call TRBJ2-3; 11 positions match TRBD1. The V and J ends lost 5 bases and 6 bases, in that order; junction bases with no gene match: 4. The CDR3 length is 14 residues. The germline V gene has CDR1 SGHTA and CDR2 FQGTGA. As DNA, the CDR3 is TGTGCCAGCAGCGTAGGGACAGGGGGTGATACGCAGTATTTT. This encodes CASSVGTGGDTQYF.

This chain joins TRBV6-6 and TRBJ1-1; weak D call: TRBD1 (5 bases). Germline-derived CDR1 and CDR2 are MNHNY and SVGAGI (reference sequence). There are 14 residues in the CDR3. Deletions cut 2 bases from V and 11 bases from J, with 18 bases between. The CDR3 bases are TGTGCCAGCAGTTACATCAGGGCCGGGGACCCGGCTTTCTTT. Translating gives CASSYIRAGDPAFF.

This clone was seen once. V usage is TRBV28 and J usage is TRBJ1-2, with 7 bases fitting TRBD1. CDR1 is MDHEN and CDR2 is SYDVKM in the germline V gene. The CDR3 covers 14 residues. V lost 5 bases, J lost 4 bases, and 7 bases stayed unmatched. Here the CDR3 reads CASSTHRGGYGYTF. The CDR3, as DNA: TGTGCCAGCAGTACACACAGGGGCGGCTATGGCTACACCTTC.

J is TRBJ2-7 and V is TRBV2; 7 nucleotides line up with TRBD1. CDR1 and CDR2 from the germline V gene are SNHLY and FYNNEI. This CDR3 is 17 amino acids long. V was clipped by 5 bases and J by 6 bases; unmatched bases: 19. For the CDR3, the DNA is TGTGCCAGCAGTCTCAAAAGGCCGGGACAGAATATTGGCGAGCAGTACTTC. It codes for CASSLKRPGQNIGEQYF.

CDR3 in DNA: TGTGCCAGCAGCTTATTAGGGTGGTCTGAAGCTTTCTTT. Translated: CASSLLGWSEAFF. This rearrangement joins TRBV7-2 to TRBJ1-1, with D unresolved. The V end was cut by 2 bases, the J end by 6 bases, with 10 bases between. The CDR3 is 13 residues long. The V gene's germline CDR1 is SGHTA and CDR2 FQGNSA.

This sequence joins TRBV6-5 and TRBJ1-6; D unresolved. The CDR3 spans 14 residues. Germline V lookup: CDR1 MNHEY, CDR2 SVGAGI. V was shortened by 7 bases and J by 7 bases, with 14 bases between the two germline ends. CDR3 coding DNA: TGTGCCAGCATACGGGCAGCCACGAATTCACCCCTCCACTTT. This gives the protein CASIRAATNSPLHF.

This chain uses TRBV7-2 with TRBJ2-3; either TRBD1 or TRBD2 may fit D (5 bases each). Trimming removed 7 bases at V and 4 bases at J, with 15 bases between. The CDR3 loop spans 14 amino acids. Looked up from germline, CDR1 is SGHTA and CDR2 is FQGNSA. The CDR3 reads CASTLTRGADTQYF. The DNA for the CDR3 is TGTGCCAGCACCCTTACGAGGGGCGCAGATACGCAGTATTTT.

Written as DNA, the CDR3 is TGTGCCAGCAGAGGAACGGGGGCTGAAGCTTTCTTT. This translates into CASRGTGAEAFF. V and J are TRBV5-6 and TRBJ1-1, with D maybe TRBD1 (5 bases). Germline CDR1 SGHDT, CDR2 YYEEEE. Trimming cost V 5 bases and J 6 bases, with 11 bases left between them. There are 12 residues in the CDR3.

V usage is TRBV5-5 and J usage is TRBJ2-1, with TRBD2 matching 7 bases. Per germline, CDR1 SGHKS and CDR2 YYEKEE (reference sequence). The CDR3 length is 15 residues. The V and J ends lost 0 bases and 12 bases, in that order; junction bases with no gene match: 12. The CDR3 region is CASSLDARAAGPQFF. In nucleotides, the CDR3 is TGTGCCAGCAGCTTGGATGCTCGGGCAGCGGGGCCGCAGTTCTTC.

This clone appeared once. The chain recombines TRBV2 with TRBJ1-6; TRBD1 matches 8 bases. Germline CDR1 reads SNHLY; CDR2 reads FYNNEI. V lost 5 bases to trimming and J lost 4 bases; unmatched junction nucleotides: 7. The CDR3 contains 16 residues. The CDR3 DNA sequence: TGTGCCAGCAGTTCGACAGGGGCGCTGTATAATTCACCCCTCCACTTT. Translating it yields CASSSTGALYNSPLHF.

This clone was recorded once. The chain links TRBV6-5 to TRBJ1-4; D is undetermined. Deletions cut 2 bases from V and 2 bases from J, with 12 bases between. Germline CDR1 and CDR2: MNHEY and SVGAGI. This CDR3 contains 16 residues. CDR3 coding DNA: TGTGCCAGCAGTTACCGCCAAGGGTCGACTAATGAAAAACTGTTTTTT. As protein: CASSYRQGSTNEKLFF.

The rearrangement joins TRBV25-1 to TRBJ1-1; D call uncertain. The germline V gene has CDR1 MGHDK and CDR2 SYGVNS. With 1 base removed from V and 1 base from J, the gap between germline ends came to 7 bases. This CDR3 is built from 14 residues. CDR3 loop: CASSEWAENTEAFF. CDR3 coding DNA: TGTGCCAGCAGTGAATGGGCAGAGAACACTGAAGCTTTCTTT.

The chain has TRBV11-2 and TRBJ2-3; D is perhaps TRBD1 or TRBD2 (5 bases each). Germline V gene sequence: CDR1 SGHAT, CDR2 FQNNGV. V was pared by 5 bases and J by 6 bases, with 18 bases between. The CDR3 consists of 15 residues. DNA for the CDR3: TGTGCCAGCAGCATGGGGGACCTTAATGCTGATACGCAGTATTTT. It yields the protein CASSMGDLNADTQYF. The full variable domain, rest sourced from reference TRBV11-2 and TRBJ2-3, is EAGVAQSPRYKIIEKRQSVAFWCNPISGHATLYWYQQILGQGPKLLIQFQNNGVVDDSQLPKDRFSAERLKGVDSTLKIQPAKLEDSAVYLCASSMGDLNADTQYFGPGTRLTVL.

This chain links TRBV5-4 with TRBJ1-6; D uncertain. Germline CDR1 SGHNT, CDR2 YYREEE (reference sequence). The length of the CDR3 is 14 residues. The V end lost 1 base, the J end lost 10 bases, and 12 bases lay between the germline ends. Here the CDR3 DNA reads TGTGCCAGCAGCTTGACGGGGAGTTCCTCACCCCTCCACTTT. It codes for CASSLTGSSSPLHF. The full variable domain, in which reference TRBV5-4 and TRBJ1-6 provide the parts outside the CDR3, is ETGVTQSPTHLIKTRGQQVTLRCSSQSGHNTVSWYQQALGQGPQFIFQYYREEENGRGNFPPRFSGLQFPNYSSELNVNALELDDSALYLCASSLTGSSSPLHFGNGTRLTVT.

The V call is TRBV5-5, the J call TRBJ1-3, with D unclear. CDR1 and CDR2 (germline): SGHKS, YYEKEE (reference sequence). The CDR3 is 13 residues long. V was shortened by 1 base and J by 4 bases, with 6 bases between the two germline ends. CDR3 residues: CASSLPGGNTIYF. The CDR3 nucleotides read TGTGCCAGCAGCTTGCCCGGGGGAAACACCATATATTTT.

The chain employs TRBV19 and TRBJ1-1; the D gene is possibly TRBD1 (6 bases). Trimming cost V 3 bases and J 5 bases, with 13 bases left between them. The CDR3 consists of 14 residues. Germline CDR1 is LNHDA and CDR2 is SQIVND (reference sequence). The CDR3: CASSISGGGTEAFF. In nucleotides, the CDR3 is TGTGCCAGTAGTATTTCGGGGGGCGGGACTGAAGCTTTCTTT.

This chain joins TRBV7-2 and TRBJ2-1; D uncertain. CDR3 length: 14 residues. Looked up from germline, CDR1 is SGHTA and CDR2 is FQGNSA. Trimming pared 4 bases from V and 6 bases from J, leaving 13 bases between. CDR3 residues: CASSSYSTSNEQFF. The CDR3 DNA reads TGTGCCAGCAGCTCTTACAGTACATCCAATGAGCAGTTCTTC.

The chain carries TRBV7-6 and TRBJ2-3; 9 nucleotides agree with TRBD2. Germline lookup yields CDR1 SGHVS and CDR2 FNYEAQ. CDR3 size: 19 residues. V shed 1 base and J 2 bases; nucleotides not matched to a gene: 13. This chain's CDR3 is CASSLVGPSSGASTDTQYF. The CDR3 DNA reads TGTGCCAGCAGCTTAGTCGGCCCATCTAGCGGGGCTTCCACAGATACGCAGTATTTT.

The chain uses TRBV5-1 and TRBJ1-1; 8 bases align to TRBD1. The CDR3 consists of 18 residues. Trimming took 0 bases from V and 3 from J; bases not matched to a gene: 13. Germline V lookup: CDR1 SGHRS, CDR2 YFSETQ. CDR3 sequence: CASSLGLGQGARDTEAFF. CDR3 nucleotide sequence: TGCGCCAGCAGCTTGGGTCTAGGGCAGGGGGCCAGGGACACTGAAGCTTTCTTT. The whole variable domain, filled in from reference TRBV5-1 and TRBJ1-1, reads KAGVTQTPRYLIKTRGQQVTLSCSPISGHRSVSWYQQTPGQGLQFLFEYFSETQRNKGNFPGRFSGRQFSNSRSEMNVSTLELGDSALYLCASSLGLGQGARDTEAFFGQGTRLTVV.